This TCR beta chain was captured by sequencing in a study of blood T cell repertoires in COVID-19. Study-wide context: Material from acute and convalescent COVID-19 was sourced from the United States, Italy and Spain. T cells, B-cell-depleted T cells, or PBMCs provided the cDNA or gDNA that served as material.

Seattle patient enrollment occurred during active infection, with longitudinal follow-up thereafter. As processed by the authors: Reference gene primers were amplified, and this amplification served to estimate nucleated cell counts. The data were produced by immunoSEQ multiplex PCR, yet TCRdb's version contains in-frame clones alone and is incomplete. V and J calls plus clone size are reproduced from that table; the DNA served to infer D and trimming. The sample includes roughly 500,000 clones, 80% to 90% of them seen just once. The sample consisted of peripheral blood. This receptor was identified in a man between 18 and 35 years old with COVID-19, enrolled during active disease.

CDR3 sequence (DNA): TGTGCCAGCAGTTTATCGGACAGGGAAATGCCAGCTTTCTTT. Its protein is CASSLSDREMPAFF. The chain has TRBV27 and TRBJ1-1, with 8 bases fitting TRBD1. Trimming took 0 bases from V and 10 from J; bases not matched to a gene: 7. The CDR3 totals 14 residues. CDR1 is MNHEY, CDR2 SMNVEV, per germline (reference sequence).